In this sample, the clone carrying this T cell receptor (beta chain) turned up once. Its antigen is not identified. An end of the junction differs from the germline gene, which may be a read error. This sample stems from a study of a mutant IDH1 vaccine in newly diagnosed glioma. The wider study: Patients got radiotherapy, temozolomide, or both beforehand, and most got both. The study's findings and limits: Alterations occurring in top peripheral T cell clonotypes seemed unrelated to pseudoprogression.

As to time point: week 47, end of study. With topical imiquimod, each dose of the vaccine consisted of 300 ug of mutant IDH1 20-mer peptide. The study gave patients eight vaccinations in weeks 1, 3, 5, 7, 11, 15, 19, 23. Those who donated had recent WHO grade 3 or 4 IDH1-mutant, ATRX-lost astrocytomas. Germline values: CDR1 MGHRA, CDR2 YSYEKL. The CDR3 is made up of 13 amino acids. Produced via immunoSEQ multiplex PCR; TCRdb's table is partial and in-frame only. Among under 30,000 clones listed, roughly 84% were seen once. The sequenced sample was PBMCs, obtained from a glioma patient whose treatment included an IDH1 peptide vaccine. The TCR originated in a man in his forties with glioma. The chain couples TRBV4-1 to TRBJ2-7; 7 bases map to TRBD2. The CDR3 region is CASSQERDWEQYF. CDR3 DNA sequence: TGCGCCAGCAGTCAAGAGCGGGATTGGGAGCAGTACTTC.